A selection of T cell receptor beta chains follows, all from one sample in a study of blood T cell repertoires in COVID-19. Clones were read by immunoSEQ multiplex PCR, and TCRdb kept only the in-frame ones, dropping some. Of roughly 63,000 clones in the sample, more than 60% were seen once. Material: peripheral blood. The receptor source for this set is a human donor in a cohort sampled during active COVID-19. Both conserved end residues are part of each CDR3. A D gene is named only where the DNA matches it firmly. The size of a clone is reported for some rows only, either as once, few or many, or as a class for expanded clones.

cdr3_length: 15; clone_size: .; d_call: .; v_call: TRBV7-9; j_call: TRBJ1-1; cdr3_nt: TGTGCCAGCAGCTCAAACGACAGGAAAAACACTGAAGCTTTCTTT; cdr3_aa: CASSSNDRKNTEAFF
cdr3_length: 15; clone_size: .; d_call: TRBD2; v_call: TRBV4-3; j_call: TRBJ2-5; cdr3_nt: TGCGCCAGCAGCCAACTCGCGGGAGCTGATGAGACCCAGTACTTC; cdr3_aa: CASSQLAGADETQYF
cdr3_length: 17; clone_size: .; d_call: .; v_call: TRBV7-2; j_call: TRBJ1-2; cdr3_nt: TGTGCCAGCAGCTTTCCAGGCCGCAGAGGGAGAGTCAGCGGCTACACCTTC; cdr3_aa: CASSFPGRRGRVSGYTF
cdr3_length: 15; clone_size: .; d_call: TRBD2; v_call: TRBV11-2; j_call: TRBJ2-5; cdr3_nt: TGTGCCAGCAGCGTAGCGGGAGGGTACCTGGAGACCCAGTACTTC; cdr3_aa: CASSVAGGYLETQYF
cdr3_length: 12; clone_size: .; d_call: .; v_call: TRBV28; j_call: TRBJ1-1; cdr3_nt: TGTGCCAGCAGTCCACCAGGGAAGGGAGCTTTCTTT; cdr3_aa: CASSPPGKGAFF
cdr3_length: 15; clone_size: .; d_call: TRBD2; v_call: TRBV6-2/TRBV6-3; j_call: TRBJ2-1; cdr3_nt: TGTGCCAGCAGTTCAACCGGGACTAGCAGAAATGAGCAGTTCTTC; cdr3_aa: CASSSTGTSRNEQFF
cdr3_length: 21; clone_size: .; d_call: TRBD2; v_call: TRBV4-2; j_call: TRBJ2-4; cdr3_nt: TGTGCCAGCAGCCAAGTACGGCGGGAGAGACTCTTTAAATTGGGCAAAAACATTCAGTACTTC; cdr3_aa: CASSQVRRERLFKLGKNIQYF
cdr3_length: 16; clone_size: .; d_call: TRBD1; v_call: TRBV10-3; j_call: TRBJ1-1; cdr3_nt: TGTGCCATCAGGACGGGTGTCGGCGAAGGGACAGCTGAAGCTTTCTTT; cdr3_aa: CAIRTGVGEGTAEAFF
cdr3_length: 14; clone_size: .; d_call: .; v_call: TRBV5-1; j_call: TRBJ1-2; cdr3_nt: TGCGCCAGCAGCCTTCGGTCCGCTCGGGATGGCTACACCTTC; cdr3_aa: CASSLRSARDGYTF
cdr3_length: 14; clone_size: .; d_call: .; v_call: TRBV29-1; j_call: TRBJ1-2; cdr3_nt: TGCAGCGTTGCGCAGGGGCTTGTCCCTTATGGCTACACCTTC; cdr3_aa: CSVAQGLVPYGYTF
cdr3_length: 16; clone_size: .; d_call: .; v_call: TRBV18; j_call: TRBJ2-2; cdr3_nt: TGTGCCAGCTCACCACCCGCAGGGAAGCACACCGGGGAGCTGTTTTTT; cdr3_aa: CASSPPAGKHTGELFF
cdr3_length: 18; clone_size: .; d_call: TRBD1; v_call: TRBV4-1; j_call: TRBJ2-3; cdr3_nt: TGCGCCAGCAGCCTTCGACCGCCGGCAGGGGGCAGTCCAGATACGCAGTATTTT; cdr3_aa: CASSLRPPAGGSPDTQYF
cdr3_length: 14; clone_size: .; d_call: .; v_call: TRBV5-1; j_call: TRBJ1-5; cdr3_nt: TGCGCCAGCAGCCCGGGACAACCGAATCAGCCCCAGCATTTT; cdr3_aa: CASSPGQPNQPQHF
cdr3_length: 17; clone_size: .; d_call: .; v_call: TRBV5-1; j_call: TRBJ1-4; cdr3_nt: TGCGCCAGCAGCTTGGGGACCCGGAGGACAACTAATGAAAAACTGTTTTTT; cdr3_aa: CASSLGTRRTTNEKLFF
cdr3_length: 14; clone_size: .; d_call: .; v_call: TRBV7-2; j_call: TRBJ2-3; cdr3_nt: TGTGCCAGCAGCTTAGGGGGGCTCACAGATACGCAGTATTTT; cdr3_aa: CASSLGGLTDTQYF
cdr3_length: 18; clone_size: .; d_call: TRBD2; v_call: TRBV6-2/TRBV6-3; j_call: TRBJ2-7; cdr3_nt: TGTGCCAGCAGTCTCCAGACTAGCGGGAGGTCCAGCTCCTACGAGCAGTACTTC; cdr3_aa: CASSLQTSGRSSSYEQYF
cdr3_length: 14; clone_size: .; d_call: TRBD1; v_call: TRBV19; j_call: TRBJ1-2; cdr3_nt: TGTGCCAGCGCCCGACAGGGGATCCTGGGAGGCTACACCTTC; cdr3_aa: CASARQGILGGYTF
cdr3_length: 16; clone_size: .; d_call: TRBD2; v_call: TRBV7-2; j_call: TRBJ2-1; cdr3_nt: TGTGCCAGCAGCTTAGGGCGGCTAGCGGGAGTCAATGAGCAGTTCTTC; cdr3_aa: CASSLGRLAGVNEQFF
cdr3_length: 14; clone_size: .; d_call: .; v_call: TRBV18; j_call: TRBJ1-1; cdr3_nt: TGTGCCAGCTCACCAGTATCGAGGAACACTGAAGCTTTCTTT; cdr3_aa: CASSPVSRNTEAFF
cdr3_length: 17; clone_size: .; d_call: .; v_call: TRBV21-1; j_call: TRBJ1-4; cdr3_nt: TGTGCCAGCAGCAGACCCTACAGGGGCGGACGTAATGAAAAACTGTTTTTT; cdr3_aa: CASSRPYRGGRNEKLFF
cdr3_length: 20; clone_size: .; d_call: TRBD2; v_call: TRBV4-2; j_call: TRBJ2-3; cdr3_nt: TGTGCCAGCAGCCGCAGCCCCGGGACATCCGGGACTAGCTCCTCAGATACGCAGTATTTT; cdr3_aa: CASSRSPGTSGTSSSDTQYF
cdr3_length: 16; clone_size: .; d_call: TRBD2; v_call: TRBV3-1/TRBV3-2; j_call: TRBJ2-5; cdr3_nt: TGTGCCAGCAGCCAAGCGGAGGCGGGAGTTCGAGAGACCCAGTACTTC; cdr3_aa: CASSQAEAGVRETQYF
cdr3_length: 16; clone_size: .; d_call: TRBD2; v_call: TRBV11-2; j_call: TRBJ2-5; cdr3_nt: TGTGCCAGCAGCATTGGCGGGAGGGAGTACCAAGAGACCCAGTACTTC; cdr3_aa: CASSIGGREYQETQYF
cdr3_length: 19; clone_size: .; d_call: TRBD2; v_call: TRBV7-2; j_call: TRBJ2-1; cdr3_nt: TGTGCCAGCAGCTTAAGGACTAGCGGGAGATGGGGTTTGGGGAATGAGCAGTTCTTC; cdr3_aa: CASSLRTSGRWGLGNEQFF
cdr3_length: 15; clone_size: .; d_call: .; v_call: TRBV18; j_call: TRBJ1-1; cdr3_nt: TGTGCCAGCTCACCACCTTCGCGGGGGCGTACTGAAGCTTTCTTT; cdr3_aa: CASSPPSRGRTEAFF
cdr3_length: 13; clone_size: .; d_call: .; v_call: TRBV12-3/TRBV12-4; j_call: TRBJ2-5; cdr3_nt: TGTGCCAGCAGTTTTGCAGGGGTAGAGACCCAGTACTTC; cdr3_aa: CASSFAGVETQYF
cdr3_length: 13; clone_size: .; d_call: .; v_call: TRBV29-1; j_call: TRBJ1-5; cdr3_nt: TGCAGCGTCTTAATTTATAGCAATCAGCCCCAGCATTTT; cdr3_aa: CSVLIYSNQPQHF
cdr3_length: 13; clone_size: .; d_call: TRBD1; v_call: TRBV28; j_call: TRBJ1-1; cdr3_nt: TGTGCCAGCAGTCTGACAGGGGACACTGAAGCTTTCTTT; cdr3_aa: CASSLTGDTEAFF
cdr3_length: 15; clone_size: medium-sized; d_call: .; v_call: TRBV4-3; j_call: TRBJ1-1; cdr3_nt: TGCGCCAGCAGCCGAACCTCCGGAGGGAACACTGAAGCTTTCTTT; cdr3_aa: CASSRTSGGNTEAFF
cdr3_length: 16; clone_size: .; d_call: TRBD1; v_call: TRBV27; j_call: TRBJ1-1; cdr3_nt: TGTGCCAGCAGTTTATCCTTGGGACAGGGGGCAGGTGAAGCTTTCTTT; cdr3_aa: CASSLSLGQGAGEAFF
cdr3_length: 15; clone_size: .; d_call: TRBD1; v_call: TRBV7-2; j_call: TRBJ2-2; cdr3_nt: TGTGCCAGCAGCCCGACAGGGGGAAACACCGGGGAGCTGTTTTTT; cdr3_aa: CASSPTGGNTGELFF
cdr3_length: 12; clone_size: .; d_call: .; v_call: TRBV7-9; j_call: TRBJ1-5; cdr3_nt: TGTGCCAGCAGCTCCTTTGGACAGTCCCAGCATTTT; cdr3_aa: CASSSFGQSQHF
cdr3_length: 16; clone_size: .; d_call: .; v_call: TRBV6-1; j_call: TRBJ2-1; cdr3_nt: TGTGCCAGCAGTGAAGAATTAGGGGGTGTCGGCAATGAGCAGTTCTTC; cdr3_aa: CASSEELGGVGNEQFF
cdr3_length: 16; clone_size: .; d_call: TRBD1; v_call: TRBV7-9; j_call: TRBJ1-5; cdr3_nt: TGTGCCAGCAGCTCGTTTCCGGGACAGGGGAATCAGCCCCAGCATTTT; cdr3_aa: CASSSFPGQGNQPQHF
cdr3_length: 15; clone_size: .; d_call: .; v_call: TRBV5-1; j_call: TRBJ1-1; cdr3_nt: TGCGCCAGCAGCTTGGGTCCGCAGGGGAACACTGAAGCTTTCTTT; cdr3_aa: CASSLGPQGNTEAFF
cdr3_length: 12; clone_size: .; d_call: TRBD1; v_call: TRBV18; j_call: TRBJ2-5; cdr3_nt: TGTGCCAGCTCGAGGGACAGAGAGACCCAGTACTTC; cdr3_aa: CASSRDRETQYF
cdr3_length: 17; clone_size: .; d_call: .; v_call: TRBV6-1; j_call: TRBJ1-6; cdr3_nt: TGTGCCAGCAGTGCCCCTCGAGCAGGGGTCAATAATTCACCCCTCCACTTT; cdr3_aa: CASSAPRAGVNNSPLHF
cdr3_length: 14; clone_size: .; d_call: TRBD1; v_call: TRBV6-5; j_call: TRBJ2-7; cdr3_nt: TGTGCCATCAGGACAGGGGTACGAACCTACGAGCAGTACTTC; cdr3_aa: CAIRTGVRTYEQYF
cdr3_length: 13; clone_size: .; d_call: .; v_call: TRBV28; j_call: TRBJ2-7; cdr3_nt: TGTGCCAGCAGCCTGGGTCTCAGGGACGAGCAGTACTTC; cdr3_aa: CASSLGLRDEQYF
cdr3_length: 14; clone_size: few; d_call: TRBD1; v_call: TRBV6-4; j_call: TRBJ2-1; cdr3_nt: TGTGCCAGCAGTGACGGACAGGGGAGGAATGAGCAGTTCTTC; cdr3_aa: CASSDGQGRNEQFF
cdr3_length: 11; clone_size: .; d_call: .; v_call: TRBV19; j_call: TRBJ1-1; cdr3_nt: TGTGCCAGTAGTACAGGGATTGAAGCTTTCTTT; cdr3_aa: CASSTGIEAFF
cdr3_length: 13; clone_size: .; d_call: .; v_call: TRBV5-6; j_call: TRBJ2-7; cdr3_nt: TGTGCCAGCAGCTTCGGGAGTTTCGACGAGCAGTACTTC; cdr3_aa: CASSFGSFDEQYF
cdr3_length: 16; clone_size: once; d_call: TRBD2; v_call: TRBV4-2; j_call: TRBJ2-2; cdr3_nt: TGTGCCAGCAGCCAAGATTGGGCGGGAGGGGCCGGGGAGCTGTTTTTT; cdr3_aa: CASSQDWAGGAGELFF
cdr3_length: 14; clone_size: .; d_call: TRBD1; v_call: TRBV18; j_call: TRBJ2-7; cdr3_nt: TGTGCCAGCTCACTAGGACAGGGATACTACGAGCAGTACTTC; cdr3_aa: CASSLGQGYYEQYF
cdr3_length: 15; clone_size: once; d_call: TRBD1; v_call: TRBV6-4; j_call: TRBJ2-1; cdr3_nt: TGTGCCAGCAGTGAGACAGGGGGCGGATACAATGAGCAGTTCTTC; cdr3_aa: CASSETGGGYNEQFF
cdr3_length: 13; clone_size: .; d_call: .; v_call: TRBV11-2; j_call: TRBJ2-6; cdr3_nt: TGTGCCAGCAGCCAGTCTGGGGCCAACGTCCTGACTTTC; cdr3_aa: CASSQSGANVLTF
cdr3_length: 18; clone_size: once; d_call: TRBD2; v_call: TRBV4-1; j_call: TRBJ2-5; cdr3_nt: TGCGCCAGCAGCCTGGATTGGACTAGCGGGGACCTGGGGGAGACCCAGTACTTC; cdr3_aa: CASSLDWTSGDLGETQYF
cdr3_length: 14; clone_size: .; d_call: .; v_call: TRBV6-6; j_call: TRBJ2-7; cdr3_nt: TGTGCCAGCAGGGCGTTGGATGGCTCCAGGGAGCAGTACTTC; cdr3_aa: CASRALDGSREQYF
cdr3_length: 15; clone_size: few; d_call: .; v_call: TRBV15; j_call: TRBJ2-3; cdr3_nt: TGTGCCACCAGTACCCTAACGGGAAGCACAGATACGCAGTATTTT; cdr3_aa: CATSTLTGSTDTQYF
cdr3_length: 13; clone_size: many; d_call: .; v_call: TRBV24-1; j_call: TRBJ1-2; cdr3_nt: TGTGCCACCAGTGTTGGGGGCTTGATTGGCTACACCTTC; cdr3_aa: CATSVGGLIGYTF
cdr3_length: 16; clone_size: .; d_call: TRBD1; v_call: TRBV30; j_call: TRBJ2-7; cdr3_nt: TGTGCCTGGAGTGCCCCGACAGGGACGGGGATCCACGAGCAGTACTTC; cdr3_aa: CAWSAPTGTGIHEQYF
cdr3_length: 15; clone_size: .; d_call: .; v_call: TRBV6-6; j_call: TRBJ1-2; cdr3_nt: TGTGCCAGCGAGGTAGGGCGAGGAGGGGACTATGGCTACACCTTC; cdr3_aa: CASEVGRGGDYGYTF
cdr3_length: 17; clone_size: few; d_call: TRBD2; v_call: TRBV7-2; j_call: TRBJ2-7; cdr3_nt: TGTGCCAGCAGCCCGGGGGTAGCGGGAGGGCCTTCCTACGAGCAGTACTTC; cdr3_aa: CASSPGVAGGPSYEQYF
cdr3_length: 14; clone_size: .; d_call: TRBD2; v_call: TRBV2; j_call: TRBJ2-7; cdr3_nt: TGTGCCAGCAGTGGGACTAGTTCGACTTACGAGCAGTACTTC; cdr3_aa: CASSGTSSTYEQYF